The T cell receptor (beta chain) described here comes from a study of cytomegalovirus exposure and HLA in healthy donors (TCRdb year 2017). General notes on the study: According to an earlier analysis of a few hundred of the donors, about 179 million T cells yielded 117 million unique TCR beta sequences and less than 300 Gb of sequence data. A later genetic analysis took genome-wide SNP genotypes for 398 of the 666 donors and used that subset as a discovery cohort. Donor age, sex, ethnicity and CMV serostatus were collected together with the repertoire data. To predict cytomegalovirus infection status, the study combined high-throughput TCR immunosequencing, statistical association of individual TCRs with disease status, and machine learning. Along with the roughly 700-subject first cohort, a separate validation cohort of over a hundred different subjects was used. About 320 gigabases of sequencing data and approximately 80 million unique TCR sequences were included in an early release covering 500 to 750 HLA-typed donors. Of the roughly 390 genotyped donors, 70% to 90% were placed in the genetic ancestry cluster associated with self-reported Caucasian donors. Rather than using new phenotypic data, the later analysis identified candidate immune exposures from TCR beta sequences and from how often those sequences occurred across donors. About five DR-DQ haplotypes were handled as single units for association and clustering because linkage in the cohort was strong. The study aimed to test whether signatures of past pathogen exposure could be identified by cataloging public T cell receptors. An earlier analysis of around 580 of the donors used high-throughput TCR beta sequencing to judge whether each TCR beta V gene segment behaved as functional or pseudogenic. On average, about 200,000 unique TCR beta nucleotide sequences were sequenced per donor among about 400 genotyped donors of the cohort, with roughly 18% of those sequences being non-productive. All discovery cohort repertoires had been generated on a single sequencing platform. Using immunosequencing, the study profiled T cell repertoires from some 670 subjects and related those repertoires to cytomegalovirus serostatus. Typing coverage differed by locus: A, B, C, DRB1 and DQB1 were typed in roughly 629-640 donors, DQA1 in about 550, DPA1 in around 580, and DPB1 in roughly 470. Class I and class II HLA loci were covered by the typing at four-digit resolution. A later analysis re-examined previously published TCR beta repertoires from 610 or so donors and added high-resolution HLA genotyping to investigate patterns of TCR occurrence.

The cohort comprised more than 550 healthy bone marrow donors. All cohort members were sampled while nominally healthy, although unrecorded immune exposures were likely present. The donor was CMV seropositive and was included in the group of 250 to 300 seropositive cohort members. A peripheral blood sample was provided by each donor, and peripheral blood mononuclear cells were used for TCR beta sequencing. Genomic DNA was extracted from the blood cell samples with the Qiagen DNeasy Blood Extraction Kit. For this clone: This receptor's antigen is unknown. Nothing much larger sits one base from this clone, and base qualities are not available.

The library relied on the immunoSEQ multiplex PCR assay. A mixture of 60 forward primers for TCR Vbeta segments and 13 reverse primers for TCR Jbeta segments was used in the multiplex PCR. Amplification of the CDR3 region of rearranged TCR beta genes was performed with a multiplex PCR assay on genomic DNA. The Illumina HiSeq System was used to sequence the amplified TCR beta libraries as 87-base-pair reads. The authors processed their data as follows. In a later analysis, about 80 million unique TCR beta chains were counted across the approximately 670 repertoires, and about 10 million of these chains were shared by at least two donors. Raw reads were error-corrected and collapsed into unique sequences by a nearest-neighbor algorithm in which closely related sequences were merged to remove PCR and sequencing errors. CDR3 sequences were aligned to IMGT reference sequences to assign V, D and J gene segments. For a sequence to be retained, a match of at least six nucleotides was required to both a V gene segment and a J gene segment. A rearrangement counted as productive if the CDR3 had no stop codons and remained in frame with V and J, and every other rearrangement counted as non-productive. Following IMGT convention, CDR3 was defined as the stretch from the second conserved V-encoded cysteine up to the conserved J-encoded phenylalanine. Sequences without an unambiguous match to a single V gene segment were excluded from the earlier analysis of over 500 of the donors. An earlier analysis of fewer than 750 of the donors classified V segments as functional when productive rearrangements were above 56.7% and as segregating when the standard deviation between donors was above 5%. A statistical classification framework was built to diagnose cytomegalovirus status from the catalog of TCR beta chain sequences. A later analysis assigned V and J genes by comparing TCR nucleotide sequences with IMGT/GENE-DB human TR gene sequences. The TCRdist pipeline was used in a later analysis to assign CDR3 sequences and most-parsimonious VDJ recombination scenarios. In a later analysis, each TCR beta chain was defined by its CDR3 amino acid sequence together with its V-gene family, and reads without a unique V-gene family were excluded. As a way to deal with suspected cross-contamination and a sequencing artifact, a later analysis dropped 450 to 600 nucleotide sequences that were highly shared and had low generation probability. In a later analysis, a clonal expansion index was calculated for each public chain from normalized within-repertoire ranks of inferred template counts. Generation probabilities in a later analysis came from a VDJ recombination model fitted to out-of-frame rearrangements, and those results were checked against IGoR. In a later analysis, TCR-TCR, TCR-HLA and TCR-CMV co-occurrence was scored with hypergeometric tests, and a repertoire-size bias correction was applied to TCR pairs. A later analysis estimated false discovery rates by permuting HLA or CMV assignments 20 times. In a later analysis, co-occurring TCRs were grouped with DBSCAN, and TCRdist sequence similarity was added when clustering was performed within HLA-allele-positive subsets. Repertoires with fewer than 30,000 or more than 120,000 public chains, plus five repertoires with anomalous nucleotide sharing, were excluded from co-occurrence clustering. The immuneACCESS repertoire file appears here via TCRdb, limited to in-frame rearrangements. These files lack a portion of the clones; in checked studies, under half of the deficit traces to unresolved V genes, and the cause of the others is not known. The V and J calls and clone size come from that table; D and trimming were worked out from the DNA. The sample table contains about 100,000 clones; only one count was recorded for around 74% of them. The ten largest clones represent 7% to 9% of the sample.

The CDR3 holds 16 amino acids from the cysteine to the phenylalanine. CDR3 DNA is the only sequence kept; it has 48 bases, read in frame from the first base. The V end loses 0 bases and the J end loses 3 bases, and a stretch of 14 bases separates them. According to the germline V gene, CDR1 reads LGHNA and CDR2 reads YSLEER. Paper-wide results and their limitations: HLA typing was unavailable for some donors at each locus, so association tests used only the typed subset. A further reported finding was that TCR beta sequences accurately predicted the HLA-A and HLA-B alleles for most subjects in the first cohort. The 87-base-pair reads could not distinguish some IMGT-functional V segments, including TRBV6-2 and TRBV6-3, so those segments were excluded. Compared with equally common non-associated chains, HLA-associated TCR beta chains in a later analysis were more clonally expanded and had lower generation probabilities. An earlier analysis of 450 to 750 of the donors showed that most TCR beta V segments appeared in productive rearrangements either about 87% or about 30% of the time, which broadly matched IMGT annotations. The study gave a list of 150 to 200 TCR beta chains associated with cytomegalovirus. CMV serostatus was the only immune exposure information available for the cohort. The cohort was sequenced for TCR beta chains only, and without alpha or paired-chain data the features that could be detected were limited. Assigning TCR associations to individual alleles was difficult when HLA alleles, especially DR and DQ, strongly co-occurred. Correlated functional status among segregating V segments might be attributable to linkage disequilibrium, but an unknown experimental factor could not be ruled out. The sequencing pipeline was judged likely to have produced a cluster of highly shared sequence variants as a technical artifact. Several of the top co-occurrence clusters appeared to be linked to parvovirus B19, influenza, CMV and Epstein-Barr virus, according to a later analysis. A later analysis associated 16,951 TCR beta sequences with specific HLA alleles at a false discovery rate of 0.05. V-gene and J-gene trimming of TCR beta chains was associated with a missense DCLRE1C variant in a later genetic analysis, and the association was replicated in an independent cohort. Across donors, most TCR sequences were observed very rarely, whereas some public TCRs were present in many individuals. According to a later analysis, TCR association rates differed among HLA loci, with DRB1 alleles showing the most associated TCRs and HLA-C alleles showing the fewest. Most CMV-associated TCR beta chains appeared to be HLA-restricted in a later analysis, and the HLA associations seemed to be driven largely by CMV exposure. A later genetic analysis reported fewer N-insertions in productive TCRs among donors in an Asian-associated ancestry cluster than the 666-donor mean. Cytomegalovirus status was reported to be diagnosed by the classifier with high specificity and sensitivity in both the original and validation cohorts. The authors suggested that the approach could potentially be extended to other disease states and immunological phenotypes. In vitro tests confirmed that three of the cytomegalovirus-associated TCR beta chains recognize cytomegalovirus antigens. Because counts were too low, more than 15 rarely observed V segments, including chromosome 9 orphons, were left out of the earlier analysis of a few hundred of the donors. Presence/absence analyses assumed roughly uniform sequencing depth across donors, an assumption that may not hold.

The receptor comes from a man between 35 and 55 years old in good health and CMV-seropositive. The sequencing input was PBMCs. The receptor chain draws on TRBV4-3 and TRBJ1-1, and possibly TRBD1, on 5 matching bases. The nucleotides read TGCGCCAGCAGCCAAGACGGGCAGGGAGGGGACACTGAAGCTTTCTTT. Protein translation: CASSQDGQGGDTEAFF.